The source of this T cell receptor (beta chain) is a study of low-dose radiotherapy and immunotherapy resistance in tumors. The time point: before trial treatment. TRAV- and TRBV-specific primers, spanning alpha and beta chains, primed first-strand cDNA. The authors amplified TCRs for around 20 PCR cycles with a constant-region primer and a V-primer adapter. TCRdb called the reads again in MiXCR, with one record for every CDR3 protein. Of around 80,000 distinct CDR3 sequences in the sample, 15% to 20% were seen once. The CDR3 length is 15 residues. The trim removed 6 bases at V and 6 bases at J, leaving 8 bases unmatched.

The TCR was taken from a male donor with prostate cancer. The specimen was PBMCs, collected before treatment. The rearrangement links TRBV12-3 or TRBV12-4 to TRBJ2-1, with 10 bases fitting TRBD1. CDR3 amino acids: CASRPGQGIGNEQFF. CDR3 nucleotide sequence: TGTGCCAGCAGGCCGGGACAGGGGATCGGCAATGAGCAGTTCTTC.